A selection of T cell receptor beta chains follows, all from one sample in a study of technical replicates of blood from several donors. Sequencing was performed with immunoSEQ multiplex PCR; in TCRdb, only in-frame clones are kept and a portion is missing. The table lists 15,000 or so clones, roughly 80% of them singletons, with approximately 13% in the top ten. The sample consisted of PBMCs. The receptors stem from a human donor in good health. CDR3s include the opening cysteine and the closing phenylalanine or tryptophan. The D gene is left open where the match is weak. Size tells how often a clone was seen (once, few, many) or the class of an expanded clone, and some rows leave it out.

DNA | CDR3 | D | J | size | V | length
TGTGCCAGCAGTGGGGGCAGAATTGGAAGCAATCAGCCCCAGCATTTT | CASSGGRIGSNQPQHF | . | TRBJ1-5 | . | TRBV25-1 | 16
TGTGCCAGCTTACCTAATAGCGGGGGCACAAATGAGCAGTTCTTC | CASLPNSGGTNEQFF | TRBD2 | TRBJ2-1 | . | TRBV18 | 15
TGTGCCAGCAGACAAGCCGGGAACCCATATGGCTACACCTTC | CASRQAGNPYGYTF | . | TRBJ1-2 | . | TRBV6-6 | 14
TGTGCCAGCAGCATTAGCGGGAGCGTATACAATGAGCAGTTCTTC | CASSISGSVYNEQFF | TRBD2 | TRBJ2-1 | . | TRBV7-2 | 15
TGTGCCAGCAGCTTAGTACTAGCGGAGGGGGGCAATGAGCAGTTCTTC | CASSLVLAEGGNEQFF | TRBD2 | TRBJ2-1 | . | TRBV7-2 | 16
TGTGCCAGCAGCACCGGGACTAGCACAGATACGCAGTATTTT | CASSTGTSTDTQYF | . | TRBJ2-3 | few | TRBV7-2 | 14
TGTGCCAGTAATAAACAGGGGGCGCGGGACGAGCAGTACTTC | CASNKQGARDEQYF | TRBD1 | TRBJ2-7 | once | TRBV6-6 | 14
TGCAGCGCTTCGGGAGGGGGGAACACTGAAGCTTTCTTT | CSASGGGNTEAFF | . | TRBJ1-1 | . | TRBV29-1 | 13
TGTGCCAGCAGCTCGATAGGACTAGCGGGGGGCCTCCACGAGCAGTACTTC | CASSSIGLAGGLHEQYF | TRBD2 | TRBJ2-7 | . | TRBV11-2 | 17
TGTGCCAGCAGCACTAGCGGTCCTGCAGGGGAGCAGTACTTC | CASSTSGPAGEQYF | TRBD2 | TRBJ2-7 | . | TRBV28 | 14
TGTGCCAGCAGCCAAGTGACTAGCGGGAGTTTAGAGACCCAGTACTTC | CASSQVTSGSLETQYF | TRBD2 | TRBJ2-5 | . | TRBV4-2 | 16
TGTGCCAGCAGTTACTCTGTCGTATCTGGAAACACCATATATTTT | CASSYSVVSGNTIYF | . | TRBJ1-3 | . | TRBV6-5 | 15
TGTGCCTGGAGTATGACATCTCGCAATCAGCCCCAGCATTTT | CAWSMTSRNQPQHF | . | TRBJ1-5 | once | TRBV30 | 14
TGTGCCTGGGGGGGGAGGCAGGCTATGACTAGCGGGAGGTCCTACGAGCAGTACTTC | CAWGGRQAMTSGRSYEQYF | TRBD2 | TRBJ2-7 | . | TRBV30 | 19
TGTGCCAGTAGTAGTCCAGGCCCTTACAACGAGCAGTACTTC | CASSSPGPYNEQYF | . | TRBJ2-7 | . | TRBV19 | 14
TGTGCCAGCAGTTTATATGGTGGGGGGATAGCTGAAGCTTTCTTT | CASSLYGGGIAEAFF | . | TRBJ1-1 | . | TRBV27 | 15
TGTGCCAGCTCCCTCGGCAGCGGGAGCGGGACCGGGGAGCTGTTTTTT | CASSLGSGSGTGELFF | TRBD2 | TRBJ2-2 | . | TRBV18 | 16
TGTGCCTGGAAACTAGCGAACAATGAGCAGTTCTTC | CAWKLANNEQFF | TRBD2 | TRBJ2-1 | . | TRBV30 | 12
TGTGCCTGGAGTAGGCCAGGGCGCACTGAAGCTTTCTTT | CAWSRPGRTEAFF | . | TRBJ1-1 | few | TRBV30 | 13
TGTGCCAGCAGCTTACAGGGGGTTGATGGCTACACCTTC | CASSLQGVDGYTF | TRBD1 | TRBJ1-2 | once | TRBV13 | 13
TGTGCCAGCAGCCGCGAGGGTGGTGTGGGCAACAATGAGCAGTTCTTC | CASSREGGVGNNEQFF | . | TRBJ2-1 | . | TRBV5-4 | 16
TGCGCCAGCAGCGAAGGGGGCGACGGACAGCCCCAGCATTTT | CASSEGGDGQPQHF | TRBD1 | TRBJ1-5 | . | TRBV5-1 | 14
TGTGCCAGCAGCTTATCGGCCGTGGACAGGGTCACCTTC | CASSLSAVDRVTF | TRBD1 | TRBJ1-2 | . | TRBV7-6 | 13
TGTGCCATCAGTGAGTCGGGGGCAGCTAACACTGAAGCTTTCTTT | CAISESGAANTEAFF | . | TRBJ1-1 | . | TRBV10-3 | 15
TGTGCCAGCTCACCACCAGCGGGAGGATCCGAGCAGTACTTC | CASSPPAGGSEQYF | TRBD2 | TRBJ2-7 | . | TRBV18 | 14
TGTGCCAGTGGGGGGGCGCCCGTCTATGGCTACACCTTC | CASGGAPVYGYTF | . | TRBJ1-2 | . | TRBV6-1 | 13
TGTGCCAGTAGTAACAGGGCTGGGGCCAACGTCCTGACTTTC | CASSNRAGANVLTF | . | TRBJ2-6 | . | TRBV19 | 14
TGTGCCAGCAGCCCAGGCCACAATGAGCAGTTCTTC | CASSPGHNEQFF | . | TRBJ2-1 | . | TRBV11-1 | 12
TGTGCCAGCAGCGTAATGGGAGGGAGCACAGATACGCAGTATTTT | CASSVMGGSTDTQYF | TRBD2 | TRBJ2-3 | . | TRBV9 | 15
TGTGCCAGCAGTGAAGAGGGACAGGGCTTTGGCTACACCTTC | CASSEEGQGFGYTF | TRBD1 | TRBJ1-2 | . | TRBV2 | 14
TGTGCCAGCAGCTTGGCGGACAGAAGTCGGGTGGAGACCCAGTACTTC | CASSLADRSRVETQYF | . | TRBJ2-5 | once | TRBV13 | 16
TGTGCCAGCTTAGTCGGGAGCTTAGGAGGTGAGCAGTTCTTC | CASLVGSLGGEQFF | . | TRBJ2-1 | . | TRBV2 | 14
TGTGCCAGCAGCTTCGACAGGGTGGTAGCCACCGGGGAGCTGTTTTTT | CASSFDRVVATGELFF | TRBD1 | TRBJ2-2 | . | TRBV2 | 16
TGTGCCAGCAGCTTAGCGGGTACTGAAGCTTTCTTT | CASSLAGTEAFF | . | TRBJ1-1 | . | TRBV13 | 12
TGTGCCAGCAGCCAAGACCCGGGGGGGGGCAGTGAAAAACTGTTTTTT | CASSQDPGGGSEKLFF | . | TRBJ1-4 | . | TRBV4-2 | 16
TGTGCTAGTGTCCTGACAGGGGGCGTAGAGACCCAGTACTTC | CASVLTGGVETQYF | TRBD1 | TRBJ2-5 | . | TRBV12-5 | 14
TGCGCCAGTCCCCTTGGCCAGCCCCAGCATTTT | CASPLGQPQHF | . | TRBJ1-5 | . | TRBV5-1 | 11
TGTGCCAGCAGCCAAGAAGACAGGGCTTCCAACTATGGCTACACCTTC | CASSQEDRASNYGYTF | TRBD1 | TRBJ1-2 | . | TRBV4-2 | 16
TGTGCCAGCAGCTTGGATCCCGCTGGAAACACCATATATTTT | CASSLDPAGNTIYF | . | TRBJ1-3 | . | TRBV5-4 | 14
TGTGCCAGCAGTTCGGGGGGTACTCAAGGGGCATATGGCTACACCTTC | CASSSGGTQGAYGYTF | . | TRBJ1-2 | . | TRBV25-1 | 16
TGTGCCAGCAGTGAAAGCGGGCGCTACACCTTC | CASSESGRYTF | . | TRBJ1-2 | few | TRBV2 | 11
TGTGCCAGCATCCGGGACAGGGGAGGGAGTGAAAAACTGTTTTTT | CASIRDRGGSEKLFF | TRBD1 | TRBJ1-4 | . | TRBV2 | 15
TGCAGCGTTGAGACGGGGCGAGCGGGAGAGGCCGGGGAGCTGTTTTTT | CSVETGRAGEAGELFF | TRBD2 | TRBJ2-2 | . | TRBV29-1 | 16
TGTGCCAGCAGCTTAGTTGGTAGCGTGGAAGAGACCCAGTACTTC | CASSLVGSVEETQYF | . | TRBJ2-5 | . | TRBV7-9 | 15
TGTGCCAGGCCTACTCTAGCGGGAGGGAACACCGGGGAGCTGTTTTTT | CARPTLAGGNTGELFF | TRBD2 | TRBJ2-2 | once | TRBV7-9 | 16
TGTGCCAGCGGCGGGAGCTCTGGAAACACCATATATTTT | CASGGSSGNTIYF | . | TRBJ1-3 | . | TRBV6-5 | 13
TGTGCCAGCAGCTTAGGACTAGCCGGGAGTAATGAGCAGTTCTTC | CASSLGLAGSNEQFF | TRBD2 | TRBJ2-1 | . | TRBV7-7 | 15
TGTGCCAGCAGTTACTGGGTTAGCTGGGACAACTACGAGCAGTACTTC | CASSYWVSWDNYEQYF | . | TRBJ2-7 | . | TRBV6-5 | 16
TGTGCCAGCAGCGCGGGACAGGGGTACACTGAAGCTTTCTTT | CASSAGQGYTEAFF | TRBD1 | TRBJ1-1 | . | TRBV9 | 14
TGTGCCAGCAGCCCCCAAGGAGGACCGGAGACTGAAGCTTTCTTT | CASSPQGGPETEAFF | . | TRBJ1-1 | . | TRBV5-5 | 15
TGTGCCAGCAGCCAAGCGATACTAGCGGGGAATGACGAGCAGTACTTC | CASSQAILAGNDEQYF | TRBD2 | TRBJ2-7 | once | TRBV4-2 | 16